This TCR beta chain comes out of a study of beta chain features in type 1 diabetes. Study information: Age, gender and cell yields were similar between patients and healthy donors.

As to this clone: What it recognizes is unknown.

Study findings and constraints: When Type 1 diabetes patients were examined, their TCRB CDR3s proved moderately but significantly shorter in all four CD4+ subsets. The question of HLA type influencing TCRB rearrangement was one that remained unresolved here.

Sequenced material consisted of expressed TCRB transcripts (all of the isolated RNA was reverse transcribed). Measured with immunoSEQ multiplex PCR; TCRdb has only the in-frame clones, and not every one. The table has fewer than 650,000 clones, 15% to 17% seen once; the top ten hold 0.07% to 0.095%. Isolation of CD4+ naive, central memory, regulatory and stem cell-like memory cells was achieved by sorting via CD45RO/CCR7/CD25/CD127/CD95/CD27. The source is a young man in good health. The sequencing input was naive CD4+ T cells from blood.

CDR3 residues: CACTSSLRGGLTDTQYF. The DNA for the CDR3 is TGTGCCTGCACCAGCTCACTACGGGGGGGCCTCACAGATACGCAGTATTTT. The genes are TRBV7-6 and TRBJ2-3; 8 nucleotides line up with TRBD2. The junction had 18 bases not matched to a gene; V was cut back by 11 bases and J by 2 bases. The CDR3 loop spans 17 amino acids. Germline-derived CDR1 and CDR2 are SGHVS and FNYEAQ.